These 16 T cell receptor beta chains came from one sample sequenced in a study of blood T cell repertoires in COVID-19. The protocol was immunoSEQ multiplex PCR, while the TCRdb copy is restricted to in-frame clones and leaves out a portion. Counted here are around 450,000 clones, 70% to 90% occurring once; the ten biggest clones make up under 2%. Sample: PBMCs or T cells enriched from blood (not recorded which). The receptor source for this set is a woman aged 18 to 35 with acute COVID-19.

This chain links TRBV4-3 with TRBJ2-1; a weak D match, TRBD1 (6 bases). Germline CDR1 LGHNA, CDR2 YSLEER. CDR3 length: 14 residues. The germline V and J ends were trimmed by 5 bases and 7 bases, with 15 bases remaining between them. The CDR3 sequence: CASSSPKGGNEQFF. DNA for the CDR3: TGCGCCAGCAGCTCTCCGAAAGGGGGTAATGAGCAGTTCTTC.

This sequence joins TRBV12-5 and TRBJ1-3; 7 nucleotides agree with TRBD1. With V trimmed by 1 base and J by 0 bases, 9 bases remained unmatched. There are 18 residues in the CDR3. Per germline, CDR1 LGHNT and CDR2 FRNRAP. Here the CDR3 DNA reads TGTGCTAGTGGTTTGGGACCCAGGGGGTACAGCTCTGGAAACACCATATATTTT. Its protein is CASGLGPRGYSSGNTIYF. Full variable domain (remainder filled in from reference TRBV12-5 and TRBJ1-3): DARVTQTPRHKVTEMGQEVTMRCQPILGHNTVFWYRQTMMQGLELLAYFRNRAPLDDSGMPKDRFSAEMPDATLATLKIQPSEPRDSAVYFCASGLGPRGYSSGNTIYFGEGSWLTVV.

This chain joins TRBV16 and TRBJ2-3; unclear D gene. Trimming removed 7 bases from V and 6 bases from J, with 11 bases in between. CDR1 is KGHSY, CDR2 FQNENV, per germline. The CDR3 consists of 12 residues. The CDR3 spells CASTRPGDTQYF. DNA for the CDR3: TGTGCCAGCACCCGCCCCGGGGATACGCAGTATTTT.

The chain links TRBV20-1 to TRBJ1-1; 7 bases are a match to TRBD1. The CDR3 spans 14 residues. Germline V gene lookup returns CDR1 DFQATT and CDR2 SNEGSKA (reference sequence). Losses at the gene ends were 3 bases for V and 3 bases for J; bases not matched to a gene: 7. CDR3 protein: CSASEGRGDTEAFF. The CDR3 DNA is TGCAGTGCTAGTGAGGGCAGGGGGGACACTGAAGCTTTCTTT.

The chain couples TRBV11-1 to TRBJ1-1; TRBD1 is a possible D gene (5 bases). Germline CDR1 SGHAT, CDR2 FQDESV (reference sequence). The CDR3 length is 14 residues. Trimming stripped 5 bases from V and 0 bases from J, with 10 bases between. DNA for the CDR3: TGTGCCAGCAGCGCGGGACGGATGAACACTGAAGCTTTCTTT. Its protein is CASSAGRMNTEAFF.

The gene calls are TRBV7-2 and TRBJ1-2; maybe TRBD1 (5 bases). The CDR3 covers 14 residues. Germline V gene sequence: CDR1 SGHTA, CDR2 FQGNSA. V lost 5 bases and J lost 1, with 11 bases in between. CDR3: CASSTTTDNYGYTF. The CDR3 DNA is TGTGCCAGCAGCACGACGACAGATAACTATGGCTACACCTTC. Full variable domain (outside the CDR3, taken from reference TRBV7-2 and TRBJ1-2): GAGVSQSPSNKVTEKGKDVELRCDPISGHTALYWYRQSLGQGLEFLIYFQGNSAPDKSGLPSDRFSAERTGGSVSTLTIQRTQQEDSAVYLCASSTTTDNYGYTFGSGTRLTVV.

This sequence joins TRBV19 and TRBJ2-6, with 9 bases fitting TRBD1. Germline CDR1 and CDR2: LNHDA and SQIVND (reference sequence). The ends lost 1 base at V and 7 bases at J; junction bases unmatched: 2. CDR3 length: 15 amino acids. Here the CDR3 reads CASSIGDRAANVLTF. The DNA for the CDR3 is TGTGCCAGTAGTATAGGGGACAGGGCAGCCAACGTCCTGACTTTC.

The chain joins TRBV6-5 to TRBJ1-4; 12 bases fit TRBD1. Losses at the gene ends were 5 bases for V and 7 bases for J; bases not matched to a gene: 5. The CDR3 consists of 15 residues. Germline CDR1 MNHEY, CDR2 SVGAGI. DNA for the CDR3: TGTGCCAGCAGTACCGGGACAGGGGGCGTTGAAAAACTGTTTTTT. As protein: CASSTGTGGVEKLFF.

This rearrangement joins TRBV10-3 to TRBJ2-1; D not certain. This CDR3 region has 14 residues. V was trimmed by 2 bases and J by 0 bases, leaving 5 bases between them. Per germline, CDR1 ENHRY and CDR2 SYGVKD. CDR3 nucleotides: TGTGCCATCAGTGAGCTAAGCTCCTACAATGAGCAGTTCTTC. Translating it yields CAISELSSYNEQFF.

In its sample, this clone was seen once. V usage is TRBV14 and J usage is TRBJ1-4; D call uncertain. The CDR3 has 14 amino acids. Germline CDR1 reads SGHDN; CDR2 reads FVKESK. Trimming pared 2 bases from V and 4 bases from J, leaving 8 bases between. CDR3 bases: TGTGCCAGCAGCCAACAGATGAATAATGAAAAACTGTTTTTT. Its protein is CASSQQMNNEKLFF.

V and J are TRBV19 and TRBJ1-1; D not certain. Trimming took off 1 base at V and 1 base at J, with 10 bases between the two ends. The germline V gene has CDR1 LNHDA and CDR2 SQIVND (reference sequence). This CDR3 spans 15 amino acids. The DNA for the CDR3 is TGTGCCAGTAGTATAGGGTTCGGGAGGAACACTGAAGCTTTCTTT. It encodes CASSIGFGRNTEAFF.

This chain connects TRBV14 to TRBJ2-7, with 10 bases aligning to TRBD1. The CDR3 spans 15 residues. V lost 4 bases to trimming and J lost 2 bases; unmatched junction nucleotides: 5. The germline gives CDR1 SGHDN, CDR2 FVKESK. CDR3 sequence reads: CASSRRDRGAYEQYF. CDR3 DNA: TGTGCCAGCAGCCGCCGGGACAGGGGAGCCTACGAGCAGTACTTC.

V gene TRBV27 combines with J gene TRBJ2-3; D unclear. Germline V gene sequence: CDR1 MNHEY, CDR2 SMNVEV (reference sequence). The length of the CDR3 is 13 residues. The V and J ends lost 3 bases and 4 bases respectively, with 8 bases between them. CDR3 nucleotide sequence: TGTGCCAGCAGTTTTATAATTGCAGATACGCAGTATTTT. It codes for CASSFIIADTQYF.

This clone was observed a single time. The DNA of the CDR3 is TGTGCCAGCAGCTTTGCAGGGGGGCGAAGCCAGCCCCAGCATTTT. Residues: CASSFAGGRSQPQHF. The chain carries TRBV5-6 and TRBJ1-5, with 7 bases identical to TRBD1. From germline, CDR1 is SGHDT and CDR2 YYEEEE. The CDR3 covers 15 residues. Unmatched junction bases numbered 9, after V lost 2 bases and J lost 7 bases.

In this sample, this clone turned up a few times. J is TRBJ2-6 and V is TRBV5-4, with D maybe TRBD2 (5 bases). The length of the CDR3 is 13 residues. CDR1 SGHNT and CDR2 YYREEE come from the germline V gene (reference sequence). V lost 5 bases to trimming and J lost 6 bases, with 9 bases between them. CDR3 DNA sequence: TGTGCCAGCAGTTCTCGGGAGGCCAACGTCCTGACTTTC. This encodes CASSSREANVLTF.

The table lists this clone with a few counts. This chain joins TRBV4-1 and TRBJ1-5; 8 bases line up with TRBD1. There are 14 residues in the CDR3. CDR1 is MGHRA, CDR2 YSYEKL, per germline. With V trimmed by 3 bases and J by 7 bases, 5 bases remained unmatched. CDR3 coding DNA: TGCGCCAGCAGCCAGACAGGGGTGAGGCAGCCCCAGCATTTT. Protein: CASSQTGVRQPQHF.